This T cell receptor (beta chain) was captured by sequencing in a study of blood T cell repertoires in COVID-19. Across the study: Researchers got acute and convalescent COVID-19 samples from the United States, Italy and Spain. PBMCs, B-cell-depleted T cells, or T cells were the source of the cDNA or gDNA that made up the material.

Assay: immunoSEQ multiplex PCR; the TCRdb copy retains only in-frame clones and omits some. This sample has 190,000 or so clones, with roughly 79% found just once. Germline-derived CDR1 and CDR2 are KGHSH and LQKENI. V shed 4 bases and J 8 bases; nucleotides not matched to a gene: 6. The CDR3 contains 14 residues. The sequencing input was peripheral blood. The source is a human donor with acute or convalescent COVID-19. The donor label of this sample is uncertain. This chain uses TRBV18 with TRBJ1-4; 8 bases align to TRBD1. CDR3 loop: CASSQTQGAEKLFF. The CDR3 nucleotides read TGTGCCAGCTCACAAACCCAGGGGGCAGAAAAACTGTTTTTT.